Included here is one T cell receptor beta chain sequence, with context. Its antigen is as yet unknown. The CDR3 is 21 amino acids. V lost 5 bases to trimming and J lost 3 bases; unmatched junction nucleotides: 20. Germline V gives CDR1 MGHRA, CDR2 YSYEKL. TCRdb re-analysed the reads in MiXCR, keeping a single row per CDR3 protein. The data contain approximately 990,000 distinct CDR3 sequences, 31% of them singletons. The data were obtained in a study of T cell repertoires in cytomegalovirus infection. In the study overall: The authors used CMV epitopes that were HLA-C-restricted (recently identified) and HLA-B-restricted (well studied). Signatures in public TCR beta sequences pointed to both CMV infection and matching HLA type.

General study results and limits: Predominance within the ex vivo response was attributable to HLA-C-restricted CMV-specific TCR beta clonotypes. Carriers of CMV plus the relevant HLA were identified by cumulative public TCR beta family frequency.

This chain links TRBV4-1 with TRBJ2-3, with TRBD2 matching over 13 bases. The origin of this receptor is a human donor in good health (CMV status not recorded). Some clones in this sample may be carry-over from other donors' samples. The sample was cultured CD8+ T cells from PBMCs, taken from culture after CMV antigen stimulation. CDR3 region: CASSNPTGTSGDGWFTDTQYF. The CDR3 coding sequence is TGCGCCAGCAGCAACCCAACCGGGACTAGCGGGGATGGGTGGTTTACAGATACGCAGTATTTT.